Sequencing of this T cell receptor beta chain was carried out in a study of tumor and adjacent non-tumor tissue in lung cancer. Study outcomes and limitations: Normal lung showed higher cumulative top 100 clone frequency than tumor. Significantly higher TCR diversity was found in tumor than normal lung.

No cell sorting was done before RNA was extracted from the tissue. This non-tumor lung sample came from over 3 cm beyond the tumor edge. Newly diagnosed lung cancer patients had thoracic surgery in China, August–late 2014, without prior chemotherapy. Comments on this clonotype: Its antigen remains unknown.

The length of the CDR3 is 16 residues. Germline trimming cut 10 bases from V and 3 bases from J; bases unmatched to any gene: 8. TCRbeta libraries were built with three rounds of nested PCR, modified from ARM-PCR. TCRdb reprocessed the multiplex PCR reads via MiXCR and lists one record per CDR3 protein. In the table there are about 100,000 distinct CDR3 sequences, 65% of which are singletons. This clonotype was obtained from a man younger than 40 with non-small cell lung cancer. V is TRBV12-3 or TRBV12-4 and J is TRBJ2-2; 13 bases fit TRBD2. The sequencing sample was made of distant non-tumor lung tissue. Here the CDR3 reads CANSFGTSGDTGELFF. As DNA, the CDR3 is TGTGCCAATAGTTTCGGGACTAGCGGGGACACCGGGGAGCTGTTTTTT.